This T cell receptor (beta chain) was recorded in a study of blood T cell repertoires in COVID-19. V lost 6 bases, J lost 4 bases, and 10 bases stayed unmatched. The CDR3 runs 15 residues. The germline CDR1 and CDR2 sequences are MNHEY and SMNVEV (reference sequence). Sequencing used immunoSEQ multiplex PCR; TCRdb keeps in-frame clones, though not all of them. Of some 9,800 clones detected, roughly nine tenths appear once; the ten largest clones hold around 9%. This TCR was recovered from a man between 60 and 75 years old with acute or convalescent COVID-19. V usage is TRBV27 and J usage is TRBJ2-3; 7 nucleotides agree with TRBD2. The sequencing input was peripheral blood. CDR3 in amino acids: CASRPTSWSPDTQYF. The DNA of the CDR3 is TGTGCCAGCAGGCCGACTAGCTGGTCCCCAGATACGCAGTATTTT.